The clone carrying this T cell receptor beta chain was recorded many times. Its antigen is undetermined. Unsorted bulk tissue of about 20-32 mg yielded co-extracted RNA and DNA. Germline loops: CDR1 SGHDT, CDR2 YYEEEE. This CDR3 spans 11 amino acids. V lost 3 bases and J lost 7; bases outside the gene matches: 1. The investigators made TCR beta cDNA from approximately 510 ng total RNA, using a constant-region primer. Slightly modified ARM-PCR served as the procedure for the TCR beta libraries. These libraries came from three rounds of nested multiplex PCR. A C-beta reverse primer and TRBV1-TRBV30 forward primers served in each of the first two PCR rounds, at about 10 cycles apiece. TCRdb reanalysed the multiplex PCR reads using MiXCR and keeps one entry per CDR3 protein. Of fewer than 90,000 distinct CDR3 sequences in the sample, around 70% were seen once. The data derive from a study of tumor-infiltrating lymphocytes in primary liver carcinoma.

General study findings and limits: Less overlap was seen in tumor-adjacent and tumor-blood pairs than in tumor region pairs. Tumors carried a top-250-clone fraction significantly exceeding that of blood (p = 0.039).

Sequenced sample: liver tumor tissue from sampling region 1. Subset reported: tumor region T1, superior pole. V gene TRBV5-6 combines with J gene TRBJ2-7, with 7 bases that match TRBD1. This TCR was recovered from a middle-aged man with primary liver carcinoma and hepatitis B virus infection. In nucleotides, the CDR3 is TGTGCCAGCAGCTGGGGACAGGAGCAGTACTTC. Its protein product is CASSWGQEQYF.